What follows are 7 T cell receptor beta chains derived from one specimen sequenced in a study of T-cell memory formation after mild COVID-19. One entry per CDR3 protein, called by TCRdb with MiXCR from the 5' RACE reads. Seen here are some 410,000 distinct CDR3 sequences, less than 25% observed once, and the top ten hold less than 15%. Material: PBMCs or a T cell subset sorted from them (not recorded which). Receptor source: an adult woman who had mild COVID-19 (a few samples of this study predate the infection). Cell type and time point are not known.

The DNA of the CDR3 is TGTGCCAGCACCGGGGGAGGCTATGGCTACACCTTC. Amino acids: CASTGGGYGYTF. J is TRBJ1-2 and V is TRBV21-1. TRBV21-1 is assigned pseudogene status. CDR3 length: 12 residues.

The chain uses TRBV4-1 and TRBJ2-1; TRBD2 might be the D (6 bases). The V gene lost 4 bases and the J gene lost 4 bases, with 17 bases spanning the gap. The length of the CDR3 is 16 residues. Germline V lookup: CDR1 MGHRA, CDR2 YSYEKL. CDR3 protein: CASSRTLAGHYNEQFF. DNA for the CDR3: TGCGCCAGCAGCCGCACCTTGGCGGGGCATTACAATGAGCAGTTCTTC.

There are a few counts of this clonotype. The V and J genes are TRBV5-1 and TRBJ2-7; D unresolved. CDR3 length: 13 residues. Trimming removed 5 bases at V and 3 bases at J, with 12 bases between. Germline V CDR1 and CDR2: SGHRS, YFSETQ. Here the CDR3 DNA reads TGCGCCAGCAGTAGTCCGGACCACTACGAGCAGTACTTC. This codes for CASSSPDHYEQYF.

This clonotype was detected a few times. This rearrangement joins TRBV5-4 to TRBJ2-7, with 10 bases fitting TRBD2. This CDR3 is built from 17 residues. Trimming removed 4 bases from V and 2 bases from J; junction bases left unmatched: 12. CDR1 is SGHNT, CDR2 YYREEE, per germline (reference sequence). CDR3: CASSPDLASGSPYEQYF. The CDR3 nucleotides read TGTGCCAGCAGCCCCGATCTAGCTAGCGGGAGCCCCTACGAGCAGTACTTC.

In this sample, this clonotype turned up a few times. This rearrangement joins TRBV20-1 to TRBJ2-5; D could derive from TRBD1 or TRBD2 (5 bases each). This CDR3 spans 18 amino acids. Looked up from germline, CDR1 is DFQATT and CDR2 is SNEGSKA (reference sequence). Trimming left V 3 bases short and J 1 base short, with 24 bases between. CDR3 DNA sequence: TGCAGTGCTAGGGGGACGGGGCTCACCGGGACGTTCCAAGAGACCCAGTACTTC. The encoded protein is CSARGTGLTGTFQETQYF.

The J gene is TRBJ1-1, the V gene TRBV5-1; TRBD1 agrees at 10 bases. The V segment lost 4 bases and the J segment 6 bases; nucleotides outside the gene matches: 9. The CDR3 is 15 residues long. Per germline, CDR1 SGHRS and CDR2 YFSETQ. The CDR3 reads CASSRKPDRGSEAFF. Written as DNA, the CDR3 is TGCGCCAGCAGCCGCAAACCGGACAGGGGGTCTGAAGCTTTCTTT.

The chain is built from TRBV5-1 and TRBJ2-1; tentative D call: TRBD2 (7 bases). This CDR3 has 16 residues. From germline, CDR1 is SGHRS and CDR2 YFSETQ. Trimming stripped 2 bases from V and 7 bases from J, with 19 bases between. The CDR3 sequence is CASSLQRGGGGNEQFF. The CDR3 bases are TGCGCCAGCAGCTTACAGAGGGGGGGCGGTGGTAATGAGCAGTTCTTC.